Detailed here is one T cell receptor (beta chain). Its antigen is still unknown. Patient tissue came from resections in Japan or China, 2014–2017. Profiled with immunoSEQ multiplex PCR; TCRdb holds only in-frame clones, not every one. The table includes 35,000 to 40,000 clones, roughly 71% detected once. These data belong to a study of immune evolution from preneoplasia to lung adenocarcinoma. Background on the study: HLA loss of heterozygosity: around 6.5% AIS, roughly 15% MIA, around 33% ADC, none AAH.

Study results and caveats: Top clone share appeared to fall from AAH through AIS, MIA, adenocarcinoma.

Sequences were obtained from FFPE invasive lung adenocarcinoma tissue. The receptor comes from a person between 60 and 69 years old with lung adenocarcinoma.

The CDR3 spells CAAGTRLSPEYF. In DNA form, the CDR3 reads TGTGCGGCGGGGACACGCTTATCCCCCGAGTACTTC. The chain recombines TRBV28 with TRBJ2-7, with D possibly called TRBD1 or TRBD2 (6 bases each). The CDR3 has 12 residues. Germline values: CDR1 MDHEN, CDR2 SYDVKM.